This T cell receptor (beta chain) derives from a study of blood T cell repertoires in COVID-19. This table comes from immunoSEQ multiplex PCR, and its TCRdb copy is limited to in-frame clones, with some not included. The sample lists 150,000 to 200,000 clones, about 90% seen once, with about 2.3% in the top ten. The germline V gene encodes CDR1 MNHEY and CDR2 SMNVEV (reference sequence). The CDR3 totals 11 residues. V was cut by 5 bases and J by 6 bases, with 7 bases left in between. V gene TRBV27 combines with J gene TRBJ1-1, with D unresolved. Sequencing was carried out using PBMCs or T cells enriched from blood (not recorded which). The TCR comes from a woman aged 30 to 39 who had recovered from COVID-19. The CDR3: CASSLGPEAFF. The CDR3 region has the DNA TGTGCCAGCAGTCTGGGCCCTGAAGCTTTCTTT.